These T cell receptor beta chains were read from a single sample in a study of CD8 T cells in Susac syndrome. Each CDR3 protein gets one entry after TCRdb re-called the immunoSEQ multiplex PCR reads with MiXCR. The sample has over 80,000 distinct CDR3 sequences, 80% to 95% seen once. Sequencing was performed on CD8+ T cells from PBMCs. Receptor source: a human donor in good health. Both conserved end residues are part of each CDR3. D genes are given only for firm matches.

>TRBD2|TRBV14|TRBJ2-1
CASSLQLAGWYNEQFF
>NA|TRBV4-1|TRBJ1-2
CASSPSGANYGYTF
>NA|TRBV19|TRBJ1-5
CASSWGNHYNQPQHF
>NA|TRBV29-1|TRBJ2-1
CSVWLPREQFF
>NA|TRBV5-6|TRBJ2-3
CASSWAQYLSTDTQYF
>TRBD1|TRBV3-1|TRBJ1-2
CASSPTGVYSNGYTF
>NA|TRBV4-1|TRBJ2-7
CASSLSVPGGYEQYF
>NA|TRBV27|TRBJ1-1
CASSLGARAEAFF
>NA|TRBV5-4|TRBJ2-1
CASSWTGKYNEQFF
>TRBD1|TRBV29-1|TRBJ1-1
CSVETGNINTEAFF
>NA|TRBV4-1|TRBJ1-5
CASSQDWGNLFVSQHF
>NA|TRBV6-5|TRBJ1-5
CASSPSGQIYSNQPQHF
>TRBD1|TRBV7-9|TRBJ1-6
CASSAGGFLLHF
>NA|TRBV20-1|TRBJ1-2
CSAREDLISYGYTF
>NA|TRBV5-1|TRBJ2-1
CASRWDNEQFF
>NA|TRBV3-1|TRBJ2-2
CASSQGGVGTGELFF
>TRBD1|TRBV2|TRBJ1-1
CASGKDRPVEAFF
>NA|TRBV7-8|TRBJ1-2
CASSLAIRQGYGYTF
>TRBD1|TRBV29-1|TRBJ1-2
CSVGTGGYYGYTF
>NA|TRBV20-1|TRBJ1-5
CSAIQRSDQPQHF
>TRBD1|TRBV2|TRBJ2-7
CATTGQANYEQYF
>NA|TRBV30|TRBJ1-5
CAWSVAGYQPQHF
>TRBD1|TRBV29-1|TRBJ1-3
CSVEDSTGAGNTIYF
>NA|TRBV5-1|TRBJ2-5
CASSLPRSTPQETQYF
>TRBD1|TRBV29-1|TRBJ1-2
CSVWEGAVYGYTF
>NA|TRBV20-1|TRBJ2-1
CSARDLGGRGYEQFF
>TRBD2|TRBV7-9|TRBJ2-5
CASSQTAGEETQYF